These 22 T cell receptor beta chains were sequenced from one sample in a study of blood T cells in healthy people across ages. For the second PCR, which ran for about 6 to 11 cycles, a sample-barcoded 5' primer and a J-beta primer mix were used. TCRdb processed the 5' RACE reads anew with MiXCR; each CDR3 protein has one entry. This table has more than 800,000 distinct CDR3 sequences, 29% appearing once. Sequencing was carried out using blood. The receptors stem from a woman aged 80 or over in good health.

This clonotype occurred a few times. This chain links TRBV11-2 with TRBJ1-6, with a weak D call TRBD1 (6 bases). This CDR3 comprises 16 residues. Per germline, CDR1 SGHAT and CDR2 FQNNGV. V shed 8 bases and J shed 15 bases, with 29 bases lying between them. The CDR3 sequence is CASLDGTHRTLGDLHF. The CDR3 coding sequence is TGTGCCAGCCTCGACGGGACACATAGAACCCTGGGGGACCTCCACTTT.

CDR3 residues: CASSSPNPPLAGGPNEQFF. The CDR3 DNA is TGTGCCAGCAGCTCACCGAACCCTCCGCTGGCGGGAGGGCCCAATGAGCAGTTCTTC. This chain links TRBV27 with TRBJ2-1, with 9 bases lining up with TRBD2. The trim removed 6 bases at V and 6 bases at J, leaving 21 bases unmatched. There are 19 residues in the CDR3. Germline loops: CDR1 MNHEY, CDR2 SMNVEV (reference sequence).

This clonotype was observed at least ten times. V and J are TRBV12-3 or TRBV12-4 and TRBJ2-7, with D possibly TRBD1 on 6 matching bases. This CDR3 spans 14 amino acids. Trimming took off 5 bases at V and 2 bases at J, with 13 bases between the two ends. The chain's CDR3 is CASSPRGGTYEQYF. In DNA, the CDR3 is TGTGCCAGCAGTCCTCGAGGGGGTACCTACGAGCAGTACTTC.

There are many counts of this clonotype. The genes are TRBV15 and TRBJ1-2; D possibly corresponds to TRBD1 (5 bases). Germline loops: CDR1 LNHNV, CDR2 YYDKDF (reference sequence). This CDR3 is built from 15 residues. Trimming left V 4 bases short and J 8 bases short, with 20 bases between. CDR3 amino acids: CATSTSGTSPGGYTF. Here the CDR3 DNA reads TGTGCCACCAGCACCTCCGGGACGTCTCCGGGGGGCTACACCTTC.

Concerning this clonotype: This may be a read error, as it is one base from a much larger clone. The CDR3 is CASSEGTASSYNEQFF. Written as DNA, the CDR3 is TGTGCCAGCAGTGAAGGGACGGCCAGCTCCTACAATGAGCAGTTCTTC. This rearrangement joins TRBV2 to TRBJ2-1; no clear D gene. Trimming pared 1 base from V and 0 bases from J, leaving 10 bases between. The CDR3 totals 16 residues. CDR1 and CDR2 (germline): SNHLY, FYNNEI.

The chain employs TRBV12-3 or TRBV12-4 and TRBJ2-1; D is possibly TRBD2 (6 bases). V was trimmed by 6 bases and J by 8 bases, leaving 17 bases between them. This CDR3 comprises 14 residues. The CDR3 protein is CASSPRLEGDEQFF. CDR3 sequence (DNA): TGTGCCAGCAGCCCCCGACTAGAGGGCGATGAGCAGTTCTTC.

This sequence joins TRBV5-1 and TRBJ1-2; no reliable D call. The CDR3 has 14 residues. Germline CDR1 reads SGHRS; CDR2 reads YFSETQ. Trimming took 0 bases from V and 8 from J, leaving 14 bases between them. The CDR3 sequence: CASSLEQPSRGYTF. Here the CDR3 DNA reads TGCGCCAGCAGCTTGGAACAGCCCTCTAGAGGCTACACCTTC. The variable domain in full, with the rest retrieved from reference TRBV5-1 and TRBJ1-2, is KAGVTQTPRYLIKTRGQQVTLSCSPISGHRSVSWYQQTPGQGLQFLFEYFSETQRNKGNFPGRFSGRQFSNSRSEMNVSTLELGDSALYLCASSLEQPSRGYTFGSGTRLTVV.

The chain joins TRBV24-1 to TRBJ1-5; weak D call: TRBD1 (5 bases). The CDR3 contains 14 residues. V was pared by 5 bases and J by 3 bases, with 10 bases between. CDR1 KGHDR and CDR2 SFDVKD come from the germline V gene. Here the CDR3 DNA reads TGTGCCACCAGTGCTGCAGGGATCAATCAGCCCCAGCATTTT. Encoded protein: CATSAAGINQPQHF.

V is TRBV12-3 or TRBV12-4 and J is TRBJ2-3; D may be TRBD1 or TRBD2 (7 bases each). V dropped 7 bases and J dropped 5 bases, with 19 bases sitting between them. The CDR3 is made up of 15 amino acids. CDR3 sequence reads: CASTVRGREGDTQYF. Here the CDR3 DNA reads TGTGCCAGCACCGTCAGGGGGAGGGAAGGAGATACGCAGTATTTT.

This clonotype was picked up many times. J is TRBJ2-5 and V is TRBV5-1; 8 bases align to TRBD2. In germline, CDR1 is SGHRS, CDR2 YFSETQ. This CDR3 region has 16 residues. Germline trimming cut 0 bases from V and 4 bases from J; bases unmatched to any gene: 8. CDR3 sequence (DNA): TGCGCCAGCAGCTTGGGGCCGGGGGGGCCGGGAGAGACCCAGTACTTC. It specifies CASSLGPGGPGETQYF.

This clonotype has a count of ten or more. The rearrangement joins TRBV14 to TRBJ1-2, with a possible D match to TRBD1 (5 bases). Germline V gene sequence: CDR1 SGHDN, CDR2 FVKESK. This CDR3 has 16 amino acids. V lost 0 bases to trimming and J lost 4 bases, with 15 bases between them. The CDR3 nucleotides are TGTGCCAGCAGCCAAGAAGATAGGGGTACCCTCTATGGCTACACCTTC. Residues: CASSQEDRGTLYGYTF.

In this sample, this clonotype turned up many times. The chain links TRBV20-1 to TRBJ2-5; D call uncertain. The V gene's germline CDR1 is DFQATT and CDR2 SNEGSKA (reference sequence). V was trimmed by 7 bases and J by 7 bases, leaving 16 bases between them. CDR3 length: 12 amino acids. The CDR3 region is CSGWASGATQYF. The CDR3 region has the DNA TGCAGTGGTTGGGCTTCGGGCGCGACCCAGTACTTC.

The V gene is TRBV21-1, the J gene TRBJ1-2; TRBD1, the D gene given by the table, was not confirmed from the DNA. TRBV21-1 is a known pseudogene. CDR3 length: 14 residues. CDR3 amino acids: CASSKAQGVDGYTF. The CDR3 DNA reads TGTGCCAGCAGCAAAGCGCAAGGGGTTGACGGCTACACCTTC.

Remarks on this clonotype: Without the conserved terminal phenylalanine or tryptophan, this CDR3 likely stems from a read error. The chain carries TRBV7-2 and TRBJ2-1; 8 nucleotides agree with TRBD1. J was trimmed by 4 bases and V by 4 bases; bases with no gene match: 9. CDR3 length: 16 amino acids. Germline-derived CDR1 and CDR2 are SGHTA and FQGNSA. The CDR3 coding sequence is TGTGCCAGCAGCTCGTTGTCCGGGACAGGTTACAATGAGCAGTTCTGC. Translating it yields CASSSLSGTGYNEQFC.

For this clonotype: One end of the junction is discordant with germline, which a read error may explain. The rearrangement uses TRBV7-2 and TRBJ2-7; tentatively, D is TRBD1 (5 bases). There are 13 residues in the CDR3. CDR1 and CDR2 (germline): SGHTA, FQGNSA. The CDR3 loop reads CASSFDVTGERYF. CDR3 nucleotides: TGTGCCAGCAGCTTTGACGTAACAGGCGAGCGGTACTTC.

The rearrangement uses TRBV5-5 and TRBJ1-6, with 7 bases lining up with TRBD1. CDR3 length equals 15 residues. V lost 0 bases, J lost 9 bases, and 6 bases stayed unmatched. Germline CDR1 and CDR2: SGHKS and YYEKEE (reference sequence). CDR3 coding DNA: TGTGCCAGCAGCTTGGTTACAGGGGCTGTTTCACCCCTCCACTTT. Encoded protein: CASSLVTGAVSPLHF.

Details on this clonotype: A read error may be the cause here, since a much bigger clone is one base away. This rearrangement joins TRBV5-1 to TRBJ1-1, with 8 bases aligning to TRBD1. The germline V gene encodes CDR1 SGHRS and CDR2 YFSETQ. The CDR3 runs to 14 residues. The CDR3 loop is CVSSLAGRGHEAFF. CDR3 bases: TGCGTCAGCAGCTTGGCGGGCAGGGGGCATGAAGCTTTCTTT.

V and J are TRBV5-1 and TRBJ2-5; TRBD2 matches at 13 bases. The CDR3 has 17 residues. J gave up 3 bases and V 2 bases, and 7 bases lay outside the gene matches. Per germline, CDR1 SGHRS and CDR2 YFSETQ. The CDR3 DNA reads as TGCGCCAGCAGCTTAATAGAAGGACTAGCGGGAGAAGAGACCCAGTACTTC. This gives the protein CASSLIEGLAGEETQYF.

This clonotype was observed many times. This sequence joins TRBV20-1 and TRBJ1-1, with TRBD1 as a possible D gene (6 bases). V gave up 6 bases and J gave up 3 bases, with 29 bases separating them. CDR3 length equals 18 residues. Germline V gene sequence: CDR1 DFQATT, CDR2 SNEGSKA (reference sequence). CDR3 nucleotide sequence: TGCAGTGCCCCCGTGGCGTTGAGGGGCGGGGGCGGGTACACTGAAGCTTTCTTT. This encodes CSAPVALRGGGGYTEAFF.

This clonotype appeared many times. The chain combines TRBV6-5 with TRBJ2-7; TRBD1 agrees at 10 bases. Germline assignment: CDR1 MNHEY and CDR2 SVGAGI. V gave up 2 bases and J gave up 2 bases; unmatched junction bases: 9. This CDR3 is 17 amino acids long. The DNA of the CDR3 is TGTGCCAGCAGTTACCTTCCCGGGACAGGGGCCACCTACGAGCAGTACTTC. Its translation is CASSYLPGTGATYEQYF.

J is TRBJ2-1 and V is TRBV12-3 or TRBV12-4; the D gene is possibly TRBD1 (6 bases). CDR3 length: 14 amino acids. V lost 5 bases, J lost 12 bases, and 20 bases lay in between. DNA of the CDR3: TGTGCCAGCAGTCTAGGGGGACAAGCCCTAGGGCAGTTCTTC. Translated, it gives CASSLGGQALGQFF.

This clonotype was seen ten or more times. The chain joins TRBV7-8 to TRBJ2-1; D not certain. Germline assignment: CDR1 SGHVS and CDR2 FQNEAQ. Trimming pared 5 bases from V and 0 bases from J, leaving 11 bases between. The CDR3 spans 15 residues. The CDR3 reads CASSPLSGSYNEQFF. The CDR3 DNA follows: TGTGCCAGCAGCCCCCTCTCCGGCTCCTACAATGAGCAGTTCTTC.